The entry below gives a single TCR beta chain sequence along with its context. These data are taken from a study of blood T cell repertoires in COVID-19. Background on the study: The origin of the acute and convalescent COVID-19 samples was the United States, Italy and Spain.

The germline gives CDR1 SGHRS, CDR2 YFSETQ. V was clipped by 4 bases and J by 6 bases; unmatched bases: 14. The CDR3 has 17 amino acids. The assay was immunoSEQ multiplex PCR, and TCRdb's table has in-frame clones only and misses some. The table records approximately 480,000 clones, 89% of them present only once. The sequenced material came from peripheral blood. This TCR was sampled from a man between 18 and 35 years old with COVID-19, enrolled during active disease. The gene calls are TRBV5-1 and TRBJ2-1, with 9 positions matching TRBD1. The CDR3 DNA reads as TGCGCCAGCAGCCCGGGGGCCGGGACAGGGTCCGTCAATGAGCAGTTCTTC. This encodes CASSPGAGTGSVNEQFF.